This T cell receptor beta chain stems from a study of shared clonotypes between healthy human individuals. The method was immunoSEQ multiplex PCR; TCRdb's version includes in-frame clones alone and lacks a portion of them. Of about 2.4 million clones in the sample, 90% to 95% were seen once. The CDR3 covers 16 residues. CDR1 SGHAT and CDR2 FQDESV come from the germline V gene (reference sequence). The germline V and J ends were trimmed by 0 bases and 4 bases, with 13 bases remaining between them. The receptor was derived from a man younger than 35 in good health. Some clones in this sample may be carry-over from other donors' samples. Sample: naive CD4+ T cells from PBMCs. Subset specified: CD45RA+ positively selected. The rearrangement joins TRBV11-1 to TRBJ2-1; D may correspond to TRBD1 or TRBD2 (6 bases each). The CDR3 sequence is CASSLASGGGYNEQFF. The CDR3 coding sequence is TGTGCCAGCAGCTTAGCTAGCGGAGGGGGTTACAATGAGCAGTTCTTC.